This T cell receptor beta chain emerged from a study of T-cell memory formation after mild COVID-19. Study background: Clusters of TCRs were largely donor specific.

General study findings and limits: Contracting clones from day 15 to 85 had balanced CD4/CD8; later expanders favoured CD4+. Shrinking CD4+ clones were chiefly CM and EM; CD8+ ones were chiefly EMRA.

As concerns this clonotype: What it recognizes is unknown.

TCR alpha and TCR beta cDNA libraries carrying sample barcodes and UMIs came from 5'RACE with constant-segment primers. TCRdb itself ran the 5' RACE reads through MiXCR, one entry per CDR3 protein. This table holds approximately 300,000 distinct CDR3 sequences, more than 15% found once. The clonotype comes from a man aged 18 to 29 who had mild COVID-19 (a few samples of this study predate the infection). Cell type and time point are not known. The sequenced sample was PBMCs or a T cell subset sorted from them (not recorded which).

The CDR3 DNA reads TGTGCCAGCAGCTTAAGACCACACACCGGGGAGCTGTTTTTT. This codes for CASSLRPHTGELFF. The V gene is TRBV7-6, the J gene TRBJ2-2; D is uncertain. The CDR3 extends over 14 amino acids. Germline values: CDR1 SGHVS, CDR2 FNYEAQ. The V end was cut by 2 bases, the J end by 3 bases, with 7 bases between.